Listed here are 20 T cell receptor beta chains from one sample, sequenced in a study of circulating and synovial CD4+ cells in juvenile arthritis. Here immunoSEQ multiplex PCR was the method, and the copy in TCRdb shows in-frame clones only, minus some. The sample includes 35,000 or so clones, 90% to 95% of them seen just once. Sequenced: CD4+ T cells from blood. Receptor source: a human donor with juvenile idiopathic arthritis.

V is TRBV5-1 and J is TRBJ2-1, with a weak D call TRBD1 (5 bases). The CDR3 consists of 13 residues. Germline loops: CDR1 SGHRS, CDR2 YFSETQ. V was cut by 1 base and J by 5 bases, with 7 bases left in between. Written as DNA, the CDR3 is TGCGCCAGCAGCTTGAGGGGTGACAATGAGCAGTTCTTC. The encoded protein is CASSLRGDNEQFF.

The chain combines TRBV6-4 with TRBJ1-5; TRBD1 might be the D (5 bases). Germline V gene sequence: CDR1 MRHNA, CDR2 SNTAGT. The V and J ends lost 7 bases and 2 bases respectively, with 6 bases between them. There are 12 residues in the CDR3. CDR3 DNA sequence: TGTGCCAGCACGGGGGGCAATCAGCCCCAGCATTTT. This encodes CASTGGNQPQHF.

The CDR3 spells CASSWADREKLFF. The CDR3 nucleotides are TGTGCCAGCAGCTGGGCGGACAGGGAAAAACTGTTTTTT. The chain links TRBV11-1 to TRBJ1-4; 7 positions agree with TRBD1. The germline gives CDR1 SGHAT, CDR2 FQDESV (reference sequence). This CDR3 is built from 13 residues. Trimming took 4 bases from V and 8 from J; bases not matched to a gene: 4.

The chain carries TRBV28 and TRBJ1-5; 7 nucleotides line up with TRBD1. The CDR3 is made up of 14 amino acids. Germline-derived CDR1 and CDR2 are MDHEN and SYDVKM. V shed 5 bases, J shed 4 bases, and the junction held 5 bases outside the gene matches. The CDR3 reads CASSRQGGNQPQHF. In nucleotides, the CDR3 is TGTGCCAGCAGTCGGCAGGGGGGTAATCAGCCCCAGCATTTT.

The chain uses TRBV11-3 and TRBJ1-1; TRBD1 matches at 11 bases. CDR1 SGHNT and CDR2 YENEEA come from the germline V gene. The CDR3 has 13 residues. V shed 3 bases and J 7 bases; nucleotides not matched to a gene: 1. This CDR3 is CASSFGTGGEAFF. The CDR3 DNA reads TGTGCCAGCAGCTTTGGGACAGGGGGTGAAGCTTTCTTT.

The chain carries TRBV4-2 and TRBJ2-7, with 9 bases fitting TRBD2. In germline, CDR1 is LGHNA, CDR2 YNFKEQ. V shed 0 bases and J 4 bases; nucleotides not matched to a gene: 4. The CDR3 length is 15 residues. CDR3 in amino acids: CASSQDGTSGYEQYF. As DNA, the CDR3 is TGTGCCAGCAGCCAAGACGGAACTAGCGGGTACGAGCAGTACTTC.

In this sample, this clone turned up once. The chain is built from TRBV4-2 and TRBJ2-2, with a tentative D call TRBD1 (6 bases). The CDR3 is made up of 14 amino acids. V gave up 1 base and J gave up 5 bases, with 8 bases separating them. Germline assignment: CDR1 LGHNA and CDR2 YNFKEQ. CDR3 region: CASSQAGQTGELFF. As DNA, the CDR3 is TGTGCCAGCAGCCAAGCCGGACAGACCGGGGAGCTGTTTTTT.

CDR3 protein: CASRGTSGTFEQFF. CDR3 coding DNA: TGTGCCAGCAGGGGGACTAGCGGGACGTTCGAGCAGTTCTTC. The chain couples TRBV28 to TRBJ2-1; the match to TRBD2 covers 13 bases. CDR1 MDHEN and CDR2 SYDVKM come from the germline V gene. With 6 bases clipped from V and 10 bases from J, the junction kept 6 bases outside the gene matches. The length of the CDR3 is 14 residues.

This clone was detected only once. CDR3 in amino acids: CASRLEPSPTTGYSYEQYF. The CDR3 DNA is TGTGCAAGTCGCTTAGAACCCTCGCCGACGACAGGGTACTCCTACGAGCAGTACTTC. The rearrangement links TRBV12-2 to TRBJ2-7; the table gives TRBD1 as D, unverified against the DNA. TRBV12-2 is a pseudogene. The CDR3 covers 19 residues.

The V gene is TRBV30, the J gene TRBJ2-2; no definite D call. The V gene's germline CDR1 is GTSNPN and CDR2 SVGIG (reference sequence). V was clipped by 2 bases and J by 6 bases, with 7 bases between them. The CDR3 is 12 residues long. In nucleotides, the CDR3 is TGTGCCTGGAGTTCGGTGTCCGGGGAGCTGTTTTTT. It translates to CAWSSVSGELFF.

This clone was recorded a few times. The gene calls are TRBV4-3 and TRBJ1-3; D unclear. Trimming left V 5 bases short and J 0 bases short, with 11 bases between. The CDR3 contains 15 residues. Per germline, CDR1 LGHNA and CDR2 YSLEER. CDR3 protein: CASSAQGSSGNTIYF. Here the CDR3 DNA reads TGCGCCAGCAGCGCCCAAGGGAGCTCTGGAAACACCATATATTTT.

This chain connects TRBV9 to TRBJ2-2; 9 bases fit TRBD1. V lost 2 bases, J lost 3 bases, and 8 bases stayed unmatched. The germline gives CDR1 SGDLS, CDR2 YYNGEE. The CDR3 covers 17 residues. CDR3: CASSVAGQGRYTGELFF. The CDR3 DNA reads TGTGCCAGCAGCGTTGCCGGACAGGGGCGGTACACCGGGGAGCTGTTTTTT.

The chain uses TRBV28 and TRBJ1-1; TRBD1 agrees at 9 bases. Looked up from germline, CDR1 is MDHEN and CDR2 is SYDVKM. There are 14 residues in the CDR3. The J segment lost 5 bases and the V segment lost 6 bases, leaving 7 bases of the junction unmatched. CDR3 in amino acids: CASSQGQGDTEAFF. CDR3 DNA sequence: TGTGCCAGCAGCCAGGGACAGGGTGATACTGAAGCTTTCTTT.

V usage is TRBV5-1 and J usage is TRBJ1-4; D is unclear. The CDR3 totals 18 residues. CDR1 and CDR2 from the germline V gene are SGHRS and YFSETQ. The V gene lost 4 bases and the J gene lost 4 bases, with 23 bases spanning the gap. The CDR3, as DNA: TGCGCCAGCAGCCCATCATCGAGAGCAGACGGGTTTAATGAAAAACTGTTTTTT. Protein: CASSPSSRADGFNEKLFF.

This chain links TRBV19 with TRBJ2-1; D perhaps matches TRBD1 (5 bases). The CDR3 contains 16 residues. V was shortened by 1 base and J by 0 bases, with 10 bases between the two germline ends. The germline V gene encodes CDR1 LNHDA and CDR2 SQIVND (reference sequence). In DNA, the CDR3 is TGTGCCAGTAGTATAGCAGGGTATAGCTCCTACAATGAGCAGTTCTTC. As protein: CASSIAGYSSYNEQFF.

This clone was detected only once. The chain is built from TRBV7-9 and TRBJ2-7; 8 bases map to TRBD2. This CDR3 contains 15 residues. J lost 7 bases, V lost 5 bases, and 13 bases had no gene match. CDR1 and CDR2 (germline): SEHNR, FQNEAQ (reference sequence). DNA for the CDR3: TGTGCCAGCAGCCCAGGACTAGCTTCAATGGGGGAGCAGTACTTC. Translation gives CASSPGLASMGEQYF. The complete variable domain, with remaining parts taken from reference TRBV7-9 and TRBJ2-7, reads DTGVSQNPRHKITKRGQNVTFRCDPISEHNRLYWYRQTLGQGPEFLTYFQNEAQLEKSRLLSDRFSAERPKGSFSTLEIQRTEQGDSAMYLCASSPGLASMGEQYFGPGTRLTVT.

The rearrangement uses TRBV4-1 and TRBJ2-1, with TRBD2 matching 14 bases. The CDR3 sequence is 19 residues long. From germline, CDR1 is MGHRA and CDR2 YSYEKL. J gave up 7 bases and V 1 base, and 12 bases lay outside the gene matches. The CDR3 bases are TGCGCCAGCAGCCAAGGACTAGCGGGGGGGCCAGGTATTATGAATGAGCAGTTCTTC. It specifies CASSQGLAGGPGIMNEQFF.

J is TRBJ2-3 and V is TRBV7-9, with a possible D match to TRBD2 (6 bases). Trimming pared 1 base from V and 9 bases from J, leaving 17 bases between. The length of the CDR3 is 15 residues. Germline V lookup: CDR1 SEHNR, CDR2 FQNEAQ (reference sequence). CDR3 loop: CASSLVSGWEVTQYF. In DNA form, the CDR3 reads TGTGCCAGCAGCTTAGTTAGCGGCTGGGAGGTAACGCAGTATTTT. The variable domain in full, completed from reference TRBV7-9 and TRBJ2-3, reads DTGVSQNPRHKITKRGQNVTFRCDPISEHNRLYWYRQTLGQGPEFLTYFQNEAQLEKSRLLSDRFSAERPKGSFSTLEIQRTEQGDSAMYLCASSLVSGWEVTQYFGPGTRLTVL.

The chain links TRBV14 to TRBJ2-7; a possible D gene is TRBD1 (6 bases). CDR3 length: 13 residues. Trimming removed 7 bases from V and 2 bases from J, with 12 bases in between. CDR1 and CDR2 (germline): SGHDN, FVKESK. The CDR3 DNA reads TGTGCCAGCAAGGGGGATAACGCCTACGAGCAGTACTTC. As protein: CASKGDNAYEQYF.

The genes are TRBV7-6 and TRBJ2-3, with 13 bases that match TRBD2. Germline V gene data show CDR1 as SGHVS and CDR2 as FNYEAQ. J lost 4 bases, V lost 5 bases, and 3 bases had no gene match. The CDR3 is made up of 15 amino acids. CDR3 sequence reads: CASSAGLAGADTQYF. The CDR3 DNA is TGTGCCAGCAGCGCCGGACTAGCGGGAGCAGATACGCAGTATTTT.